This T cell receptor beta chain was sequenced for a study of shared clonotypes between healthy human individuals. Notes on the study in general: The naive CD4 repertoires of a few donors were compared, and around 5% of clonotypes were shared.

CDR3 length: 18 residues. Worth noting for this clone: As yet, its antigen is unknown.

As originally analysed: ImmunoSEQ gave junction-only sequences without quality scores, so filtering differed. Repertoires were generated with immunoSEQ multiplex PCR, while TCRdb's copy carries only in-frame clones and drops some. The DNA was the basis for D and trimming; V, J and clone size are from that table. This table holds roughly 500,000 clones, 90% to 97% found once. The sequenced material came from naive CD4+ T cells sorted from blood. Noted subset: CD45RA+ positively selected. The chain couples TRBV12-2 to TRBJ2-6. TRBV12-2 is flagged as a pseudogene. The receptor's source is a woman aged 30 to 39 in good health. The CDR3 is CASRLGGTGSAGANVLTF. The CDR3 DNA reads TGTGCAAGTCGCTTAGGTGGTACCGGATCGGCTGGGGCCAACGTCCTGACTTTC.